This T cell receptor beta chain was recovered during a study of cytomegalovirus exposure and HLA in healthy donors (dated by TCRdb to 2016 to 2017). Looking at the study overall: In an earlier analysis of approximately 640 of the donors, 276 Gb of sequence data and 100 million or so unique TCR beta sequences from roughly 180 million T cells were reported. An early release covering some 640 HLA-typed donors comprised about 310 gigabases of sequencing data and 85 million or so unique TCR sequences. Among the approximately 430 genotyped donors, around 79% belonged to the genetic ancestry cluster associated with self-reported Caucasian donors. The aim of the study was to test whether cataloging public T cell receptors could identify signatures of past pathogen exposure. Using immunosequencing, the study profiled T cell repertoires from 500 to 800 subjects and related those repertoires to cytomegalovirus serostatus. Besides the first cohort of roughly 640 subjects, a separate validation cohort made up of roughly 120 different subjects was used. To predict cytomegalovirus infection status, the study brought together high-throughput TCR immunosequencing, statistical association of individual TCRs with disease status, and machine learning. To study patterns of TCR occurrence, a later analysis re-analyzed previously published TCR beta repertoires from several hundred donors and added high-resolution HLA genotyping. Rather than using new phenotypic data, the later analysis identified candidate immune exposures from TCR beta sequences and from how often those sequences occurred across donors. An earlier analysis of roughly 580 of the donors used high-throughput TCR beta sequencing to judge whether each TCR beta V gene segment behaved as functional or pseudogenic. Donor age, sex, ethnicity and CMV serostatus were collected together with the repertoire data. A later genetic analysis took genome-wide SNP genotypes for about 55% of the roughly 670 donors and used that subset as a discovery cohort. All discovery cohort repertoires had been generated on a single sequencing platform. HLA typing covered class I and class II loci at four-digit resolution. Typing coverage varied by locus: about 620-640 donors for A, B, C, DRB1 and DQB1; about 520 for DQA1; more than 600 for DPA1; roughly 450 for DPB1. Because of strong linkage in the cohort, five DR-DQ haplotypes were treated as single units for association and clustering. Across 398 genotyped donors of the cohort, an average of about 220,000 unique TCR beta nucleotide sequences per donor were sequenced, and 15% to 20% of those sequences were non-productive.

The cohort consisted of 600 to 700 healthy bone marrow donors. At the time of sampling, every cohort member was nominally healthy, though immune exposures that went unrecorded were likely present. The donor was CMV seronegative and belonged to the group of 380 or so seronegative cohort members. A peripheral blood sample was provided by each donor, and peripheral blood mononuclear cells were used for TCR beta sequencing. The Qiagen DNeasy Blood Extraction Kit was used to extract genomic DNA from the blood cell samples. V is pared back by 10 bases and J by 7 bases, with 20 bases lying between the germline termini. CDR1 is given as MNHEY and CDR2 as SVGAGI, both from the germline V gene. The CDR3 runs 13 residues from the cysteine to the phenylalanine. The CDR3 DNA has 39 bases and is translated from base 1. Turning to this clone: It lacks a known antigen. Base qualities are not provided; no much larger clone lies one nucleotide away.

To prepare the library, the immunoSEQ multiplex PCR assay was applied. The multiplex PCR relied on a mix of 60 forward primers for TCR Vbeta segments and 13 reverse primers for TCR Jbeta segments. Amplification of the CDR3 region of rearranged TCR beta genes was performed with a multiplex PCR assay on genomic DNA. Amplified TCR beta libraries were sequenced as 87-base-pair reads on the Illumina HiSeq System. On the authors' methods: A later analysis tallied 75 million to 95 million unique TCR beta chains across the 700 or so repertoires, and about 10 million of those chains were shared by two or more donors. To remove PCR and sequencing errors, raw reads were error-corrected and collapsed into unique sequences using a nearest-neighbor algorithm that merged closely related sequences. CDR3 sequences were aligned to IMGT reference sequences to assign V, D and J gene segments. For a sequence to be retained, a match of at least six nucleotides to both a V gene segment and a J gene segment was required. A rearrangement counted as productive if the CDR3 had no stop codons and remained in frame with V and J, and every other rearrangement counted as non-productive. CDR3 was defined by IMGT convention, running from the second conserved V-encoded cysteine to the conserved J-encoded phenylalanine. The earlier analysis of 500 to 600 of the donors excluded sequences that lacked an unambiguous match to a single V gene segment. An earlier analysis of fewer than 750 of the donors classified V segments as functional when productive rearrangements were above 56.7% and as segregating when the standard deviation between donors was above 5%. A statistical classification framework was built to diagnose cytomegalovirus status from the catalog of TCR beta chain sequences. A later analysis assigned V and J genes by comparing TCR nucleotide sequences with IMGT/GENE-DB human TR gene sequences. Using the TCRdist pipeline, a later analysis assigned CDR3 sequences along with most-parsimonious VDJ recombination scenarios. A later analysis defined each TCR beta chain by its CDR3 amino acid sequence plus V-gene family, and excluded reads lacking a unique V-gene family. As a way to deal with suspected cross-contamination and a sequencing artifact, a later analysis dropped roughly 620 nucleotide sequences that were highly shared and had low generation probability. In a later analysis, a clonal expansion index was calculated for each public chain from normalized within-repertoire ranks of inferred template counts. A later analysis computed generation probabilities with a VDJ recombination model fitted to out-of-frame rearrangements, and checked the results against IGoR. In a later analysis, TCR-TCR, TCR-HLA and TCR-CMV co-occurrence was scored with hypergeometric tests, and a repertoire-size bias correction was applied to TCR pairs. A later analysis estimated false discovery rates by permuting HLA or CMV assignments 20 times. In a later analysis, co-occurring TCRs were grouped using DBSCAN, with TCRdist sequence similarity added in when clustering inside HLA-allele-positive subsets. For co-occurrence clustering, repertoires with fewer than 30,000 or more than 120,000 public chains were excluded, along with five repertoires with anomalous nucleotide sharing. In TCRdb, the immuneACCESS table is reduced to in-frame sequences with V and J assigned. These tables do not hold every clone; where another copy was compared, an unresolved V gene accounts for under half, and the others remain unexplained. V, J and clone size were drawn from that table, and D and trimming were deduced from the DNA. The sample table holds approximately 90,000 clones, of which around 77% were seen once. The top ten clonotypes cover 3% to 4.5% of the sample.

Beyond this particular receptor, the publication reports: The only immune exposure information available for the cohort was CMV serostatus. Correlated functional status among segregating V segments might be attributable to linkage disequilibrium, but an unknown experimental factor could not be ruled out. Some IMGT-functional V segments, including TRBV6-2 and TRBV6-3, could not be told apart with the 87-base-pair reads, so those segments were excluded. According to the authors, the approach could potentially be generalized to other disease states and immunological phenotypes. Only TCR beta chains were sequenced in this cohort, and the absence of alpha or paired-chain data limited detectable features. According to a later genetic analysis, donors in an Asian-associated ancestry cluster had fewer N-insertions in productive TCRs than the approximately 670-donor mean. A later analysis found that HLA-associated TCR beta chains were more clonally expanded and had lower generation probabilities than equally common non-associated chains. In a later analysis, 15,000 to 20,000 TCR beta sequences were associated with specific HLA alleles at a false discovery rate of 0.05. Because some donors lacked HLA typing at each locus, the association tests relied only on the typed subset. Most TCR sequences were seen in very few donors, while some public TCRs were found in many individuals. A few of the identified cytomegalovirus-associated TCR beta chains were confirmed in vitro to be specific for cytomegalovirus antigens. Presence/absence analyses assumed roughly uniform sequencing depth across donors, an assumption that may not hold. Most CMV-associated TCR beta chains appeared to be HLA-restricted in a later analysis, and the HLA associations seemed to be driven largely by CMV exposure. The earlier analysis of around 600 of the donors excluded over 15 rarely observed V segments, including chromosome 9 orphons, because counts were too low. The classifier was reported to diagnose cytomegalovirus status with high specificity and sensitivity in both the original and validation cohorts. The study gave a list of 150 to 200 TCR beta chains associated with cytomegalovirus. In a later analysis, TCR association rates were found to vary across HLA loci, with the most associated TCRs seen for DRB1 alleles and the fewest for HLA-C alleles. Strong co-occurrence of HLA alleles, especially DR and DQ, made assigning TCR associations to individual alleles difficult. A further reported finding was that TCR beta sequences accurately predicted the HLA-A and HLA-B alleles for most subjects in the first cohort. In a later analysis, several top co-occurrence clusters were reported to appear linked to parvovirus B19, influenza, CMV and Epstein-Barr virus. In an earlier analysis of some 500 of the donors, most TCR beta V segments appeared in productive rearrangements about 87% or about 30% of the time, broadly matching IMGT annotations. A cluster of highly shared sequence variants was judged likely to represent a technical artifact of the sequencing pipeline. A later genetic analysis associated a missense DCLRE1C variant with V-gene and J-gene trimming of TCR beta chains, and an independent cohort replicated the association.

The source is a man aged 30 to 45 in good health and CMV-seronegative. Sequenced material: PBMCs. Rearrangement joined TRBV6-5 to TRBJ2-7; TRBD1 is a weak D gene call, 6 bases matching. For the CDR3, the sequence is CATIRGRGWEQYF. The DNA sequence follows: TGTGCCACCATACGGGGCAGGGGTTGGGAGCAGTACTTC.